This T cell receptor (beta chain) was identified during a study of shared clonotypes between healthy human individuals. The CD4+ fraction was divided into a CD45RA+ naive subset and a CD45RA-negative memory subset. Trimming pared 3 bases from V and 0 bases from J, leaving 12 bases between. The CDR3 totals 16 residues. CDR1 is MNHNS, CDR2 SASEGT, per germline. The assay was carried out at the deep level. Measured with immunoSEQ multiplex PCR; TCRdb has only the in-frame clones, and not every one. Of about 360,000 clones in the sample, less than 75% are singletons; the top ten hold 10%. The source of this sequence is a man between 25 and 39 years old in good health. This chain joins TRBV6-1 and TRBJ1-3; D not resolved. Input material: memory CD4+ T cells sorted from blood. Subset in this sample: CD45RA-negative fraction. CDR3 nucleotides: TGTGCCAGCAGTGAGGGCAGGTCGAGCTCTGGAAACACCATATATTTT. It specifies CASSEGRSSSGNTIYF.